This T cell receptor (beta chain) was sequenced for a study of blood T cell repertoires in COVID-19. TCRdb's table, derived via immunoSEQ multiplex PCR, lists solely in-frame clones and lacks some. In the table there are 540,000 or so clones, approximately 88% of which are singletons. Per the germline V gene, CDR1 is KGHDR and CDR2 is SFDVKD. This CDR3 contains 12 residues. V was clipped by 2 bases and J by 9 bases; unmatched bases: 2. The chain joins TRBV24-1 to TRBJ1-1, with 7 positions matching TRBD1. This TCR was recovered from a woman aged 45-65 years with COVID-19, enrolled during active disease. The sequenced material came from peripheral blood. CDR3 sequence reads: CATSDWRGQAFF. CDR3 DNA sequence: TGTGCCACCAGTGATTGGAGGGGGCAAGCTTTCTTT.